The 17 T cell receptor beta chains in this list originate from one sample, sequenced in a study of CD8 T cells in ankylosing spondylitis. TCRdb reprocessed the 5' RACE reads via MiXCR and lists one record per CDR3 protein. This repertoire shows 250,000 to 350,000 distinct CDR3 sequences, less than 25% found once; its top ten account for about 3.5%. Material for sequencing was blood, either unsorted or a sorted T cell fraction (not recorded which). Every receptor here comes from a female donor with ankylosing spondylitis or in good health (not recorded which).

V gene TRBV12-5 combines with J gene TRBJ1-2, with a weak D call TRBD1 (5 bases). The CDR3 covers 17 residues. Germline V lookup: CDR1 LGHNT, CDR2 FRNRAP. Between the trimmed V and J ends, which lost 6 bases and 6 bases, there was a span of 26 bases. CDR3 nucleotide sequence: TGTGCTAGTGGCATTCGGGGGTTGCGCGACGGCTTGGATGGCTACACCTTC. It is translated as CASGIRGLRDGLDGYTF.

This clonotype has a count of ten or more. CDR3 nucleotides: TGCGCCAGCAGCCCCCTTCGTGGGGGGGAAAACAATGAGCAGTTCTTC. Translated: CASSPLRGGENNEQFF. The chain is built from TRBV5-1 and TRBJ2-1, with 7 bases fitting TRBD2. There are 16 residues in the CDR3. The V gene's germline CDR1 is SGHRS and CDR2 YFSETQ. Unmatched junction bases numbered 12, after V lost 4 bases and J lost 5 bases.

This chain connects TRBV12-3 or TRBV12-4 to TRBJ2-7, with D perhaps TRBD2 (5 bases). V was trimmed by 0 bases and J by 2 bases, leaving 11 bases between them. This CDR3 spans 15 amino acids. The CDR3 region is CASSLAAGLTYEQYF. CDR3 coding DNA: TGTGCCAGCAGTTTAGCTGCCGGACTCACCTACGAGCAGTACTTC.

This clonotype was detected ten times or more. V usage is TRBV7-9 and J usage is TRBJ2-5, with 7 positions matching TRBD2. The V and J ends lost 5 bases and 4 bases, in that order; junction bases with no gene match: 13. This CDR3 spans 16 amino acids. Germline loops: CDR1 SEHNR, CDR2 FQNEAQ (reference sequence). As DNA, the CDR3 is TGTGCCAGCAGCCCACCGTGGGGGGGAGAGTTAGAGACCCAGTACTTC. Translated, it gives CASSPPWGGELETQYF.

This clonotype has more than one count but fewer than ten. The chain recombines TRBV20-1 with TRBJ2-1, with 15 bases that match TRBD2. The CDR3 loop spans 15 amino acids. In germline, CDR1 is DFQATT, CDR2 SNEGSKA (reference sequence). V shed 4 bases and J 8 bases; nucleotides not matched to a gene: 6. CDR3 sequence (DNA): TGCAGTGCTATTTGGACTAGCGGGAGGGCTGATGAGCAGTTCTTC. This sequence encodes CSAIWTSGRADEQFF.

This clonotype was picked up a small number of times. This rearrangement joins TRBV20-1 to TRBJ2-3; D could derive from TRBD1 or TRBD2 (5 bases each). V was pared by 6 bases and J by 2 bases, with 12 bases between. Germline lookup yields CDR1 DFQATT and CDR2 SNEGSKA (reference sequence). The CDR3 covers 13 residues. For the CDR3, the DNA is TGCAGTGCCCCGGGGCCAGACACAGATACGCAGTATTTT. Translating it yields CSAPGPDTDTQYF.

In its sample, this clonotype was seen many times. The chain couples TRBV5-1 to TRBJ2-3; possibly TRBD1 or TRBD2 for D (5 bases each). Trimming took off 3 bases at V and 3 bases at J, with 14 bases between the two ends. Germline V gives CDR1 SGHRS, CDR2 YFSETQ. The CDR3 totals 15 residues. The CDR3 protein is CASSYRDRGTDTQYF. For the CDR3, the DNA is TGCGCCAGCAGCTACCGGGACCGTGGAACAGATACGCAGTATTTT.

This clonotype was counted many times. V usage is TRBV29-1 and J usage is TRBJ2-1; a weak D match, TRBD2 (5 bases). Trimming took 6 bases from V and 5 from J, leaving 17 bases between them. CDR1 SQVTM and CDR2 ANQGSEA come from the germline V gene. The CDR3 spans 14 residues. The CDR3 coding sequence is TGCAGCGTCAGGACTTTCTATTTAAACAATGAGCAGTTCTTC. It encodes CSVRTFYLNNEQFF.

This chain connects TRBV30 to TRBJ2-1; 14 bases align to TRBD2. Per the germline V gene, CDR1 is GTSNPN and CDR2 is SVGIG (reference sequence). The CDR3 length is 18 residues. J was trimmed by 15 bases and V by 4 bases; bases with no gene match: 23. As DNA, the CDR3 is TGTGCCTGGACCGTTAATCCGGGACTAGCGGGAGCCTCGGCGCCCCCGTTCTTC. Protein product: CAWTVNPGLAGASAPPFF.

The table lists this clonotype with a few counts. V usage is TRBV24-1 and J usage is TRBJ2-1; 7 positions agree with TRBD1. CDR1 KGHDR and CDR2 SFDVKD come from the germline V gene. V was clipped by 4 bases and J by 2 bases; unmatched bases: 1. CDR3 length: 14 residues. CDR3 protein: CATSEQGAYNEQFF. The CDR3 DNA reads TGTGCCACCAGTGAGCAGGGGGCCTACAATGAGCAGTTCTTC.

V usage is TRBV14 and J usage is TRBJ2-2; D is unclear. Trimming removed 1 base at V and 7 bases at J, with 16 bases between. The CDR3 covers 16 residues. The germline CDR1 and CDR2 sequences are SGHDN and FVKESK. The CDR3 DNA is TGTGCCAGCAGCCAAGTCACCAGGTCAAGGTTCGGGGAGCTGTTTTTT. It yields the protein CASSQVTRSRFGELFF.

V gene TRBV9 combines with J gene TRBJ2-7; 8 bases are a match to TRBD2. Germline CDR1 SGDLS, CDR2 YYNGEE. The CDR3 totals 16 residues. With V trimmed by 3 bases and J by 5 bases, 13 bases remained unmatched. The CDR3 coding sequence is TGTGCCAGCAGCGCACGGGGACTAGGGCTCCTCGACGAGCAGTACTTC. Its protein is CASSARGLGLLDEQYF.

The rearrangement links TRBV18 to TRBJ2-7; weak D call: TRBD1 (6 bases). The CDR3 length is 14 residues. The V and J ends lost 2 bases and 7 bases respectively, with 15 bases between them. CDR1 is KGHSH, CDR2 LQKENI, per germline. In DNA form, the CDR3 reads TGTGCCAGCTCACCAAGCCAGGGGCGTGGTGAGCAGTACTTC. Its translation is CASSPSQGRGEQYF.

This clonotype was observed many times. Here the CDR3 reads CASSTGQGKPQHF. CDR3 in DNA: TGTGCCAGCAGTACGGGACAGGGAAAGCCCCAGCATTTT. V gene TRBV6-1 combines with J gene TRBJ1-5; 9 bases are shared with TRBD1. The CDR3 loop spans 13 amino acids. CDR1 and CDR2 (germline): MNHNS, SASEGT. The V and J ends lost 5 bases and 8 bases, in that order; junction bases with no gene match: 4.

V gene TRBV9 combines with J gene TRBJ2-1, with 13 bases fitting TRBD2. V gave up 3 bases and J gave up 8 bases; unmatched junction bases: 5. This CDR3 is built from 15 residues. CDR1 is SGDLS and CDR2 is YYNGEE in the germline V gene. The CDR3 nucleotides read TGTGCCAGCAGCGGCGGACTAGCGGGAGCTTATGAGCAGTTCTTC. Its protein is CASSGGLAGAYEQFF.

The chain carries TRBV24-1 and TRBJ2-1; the match to TRBD2 covers 13 bases. V was pared by 5 bases and J by 4 bases, with 1 base of the junction left unmatched. Germline V lookup: CDR1 KGHDR, CDR2 SFDVKD. The CDR3 extends over 15 amino acids. In DNA, the CDR3 is TGTGCCACCAGTGGGGGACTAGCGGGGTACAATGAGCAGTTCTTC. It codes for CATSGGLAGYNEQFF.

The table lists this clonotype with many counts. The chain joins TRBV20-1 to TRBJ2-1; D not certain. Trimming cost V 7 bases and J 0 bases, with 4 bases left between them. Germline CDR1 is DFQATT and CDR2 is SNEGSKA (reference sequence). The CDR3 has 11 amino acids. This CDR3 reads CSVSSYNEQFF. The CDR3 nucleotides are TGCAGTGTAAGCTCCTACAATGAGCAGTTCTTC.